This TCR beta chain was recovered during a study of PD-1 blockade in classical Hodgkin lymphoma. About the research overall: Once every 2 weeks, patients received intravenous nivolumab at 3 mg/kg. General observations from the study: Baseline TCR diversity was reportedly lower in newly diagnosed patients than in healthy donors. It was reported as lower still in relapsed/refractory patients.

Turning to this clone: As yet, its antigen is unknown.

This CDR3 contains 14 residues. Trimming cost V 6 bases and J 6 bases, with 16 bases left between them. Germline V gene lookup returns CDR1 MNHEY and CDR2 SMNVEV (reference sequence). All patients relapsed after autologous stem cell transplantation, and brentuximab vedotin exposure varied. Repertoires were generated with immunoSEQ multiplex PCR, while TCRdb's copy carries only in-frame clones and drops some. This sample carries fewer than 100,000 clones, around nine tenths of them seen once, and the ten largest clones take 2.5% to 3.5%. This chain connects TRBV27 to TRBJ2-3; D tentatively reads TRBD1 or TRBD2 (6 bases each). The starting material was peripheral blood mononuclear cells (PBMCs), obtained at baseline. The receptor's source is a human donor with classical Hodgkin lymphoma. The CDR3 here is CASRDREGGDTQYF. CDR3 nucleotides: TGTGCCAGCAGAGACAGAGAAGGGGGGGATACGCAGTATTTT.